The 25 T cell receptor beta chains given below trace back to one sample, sequenced in a study of shared clonotypes between healthy human individuals. Produced via immunoSEQ multiplex PCR; TCRdb's table is partial and in-frame only. Altogether hundreds of thousands of clones are present, 74% being singletons, with the ten largest covering approximately 1.7%. The sample was memory CD4+ T cells sorted from blood. The subset denotes: CD45RA-negative fraction. The origin of the receptors is a young woman in good health.

The DNA for the CDR3 is TGTGCCAGCAGTTCCACCCGGGAGACAGATACGCAGTATTTT. It codes for CASSSTRETDTQYF. The genes are TRBV6-5 and TRBJ2-3; perhaps TRBD2 as D (6 bases). The germline V gene encodes CDR1 MNHEY and CDR2 SVGAGI. The CDR3 runs to 14 residues. V was cut by 4 bases and J by 3 bases, with 11 bases left in between.

This clone was seen a few times. The V gene is TRBV7-3, the J gene TRBJ2-1, with 7 bases fitting TRBD2. The CDR3 is 13 residues long. Germline V gene lookup returns CDR1 SGHTA and CDR2 FQGTGA. V gave up 5 bases and J gave up 8 bases; unmatched junction bases: 6. The CDR3 DNA is TGTGCCAGCAGCGTCGCTGGGGGGGATGAGCAGTTCTTC. It is translated as CASSVAGGDEQFF.

The chain has TRBV28 and TRBJ2-5; D uncertain. Germline CDR1 and CDR2: MDHEN and SYDVKM. CDR3 length: 14 amino acids. The V gene lost 5 bases and the J gene lost 0 bases, with 10 bases spanning the gap. CDR3 coding DNA: TGTGCCAGCAGTCCCCCTTACGACCAAGAGACCCAGTACTTC. Its translation: CASSPPYDQETQYF.

CDR3 sequence: CASSDGQGATYEQYF. CDR3 in DNA: TGTGCCAGCAGTGACGGACAGGGGGCAACCTACGAGCAGTACTTC. The gene calls are TRBV6-6 and TRBJ2-7; TRBD1 matches 11 bases. Germline CDR1 reads MNHNY; CDR2 reads SVGAGI (reference sequence). The CDR3 is 15 residues long. V was clipped by 5 bases and J by 2 bases; unmatched bases: 5.

The rearrangement uses TRBV2 and TRBJ2-3; D is unresolved. Trimming left V 2 bases short and J 6 bases short, with 6 bases between. The CDR3 is made up of 12 amino acids. Germline V lookup: CDR1 SNHLY, CDR2 FYNNEI. The chain's CDR3 is CASSEIGDTQYF. In DNA, the CDR3 is TGTGCCAGCAGTGAAATAGGGGATACGCAGTATTTT.

The J gene is TRBJ2-2, the V gene TRBV5-6, with 10 bases that match TRBD2. This CDR3 is 17 amino acids long. In germline, CDR1 is SGHDT, CDR2 YYEEEE. Trimming removed 1 base from V and 0 bases from J; junction bases left unmatched: 3. The CDR3 loop reads CASSLPSGSPNTGELFF. The DNA of the CDR3 is TGTGCCAGCAGCTTGCCTAGCGGGAGCCCGAACACCGGGGAGCTGTTTTTT.

V gene TRBV6-1 combines with J gene TRBJ2-7; D unclear. Germline V CDR1 and CDR2: MNHNS, SASEGT. V gave up 7 bases and J gave up 2 bases, with 12 bases separating them. The CDR3 is 13 amino acids. The CDR3 is CASKEINTYEQYF. The CDR3 coding sequence is TGTGCCAGCAAAGAAATCAATACCTACGAGCAGTACTTC.

V and J are TRBV11-3 and TRBJ2-3; D not certain. Germline V gene lookup returns CDR1 SGHNT and CDR2 YENEEA. This CDR3 has 12 amino acids. Between the trimmed V and J ends, which lost 0 bases and 6 bases, there was a span of 4 bases. CDR3 in DNA: TGTGCCAGCAGCTTAGATAGGGATACGCAGTATTTT. As protein: CASSLDRDTQYF.

This clone was picked up one time. This chain uses TRBV5-1 with TRBJ1-1; no firm D call. The V and J ends lost 1 base and 1 base respectively, with 5 bases between them. CDR3 size: 13 residues. CDR1 is SGHRS, CDR2 YFSETQ, per germline. The CDR3 is CASSLWENTEAFF. DNA of the CDR3: TGCGCCAGCAGCTTGTGGGAGAACACTGAAGCTTTCTTT.

The chain has TRBV6-5 and TRBJ1-2; D uncertain. Trimming took off 5 bases at V and 3 bases at J, with 16 bases between the two ends. Germline CDR1 is MNHEY and CDR2 is SVGAGI. CDR3 size: 15 residues. CDR3 sequence reads: CASSPWGDGDYGYTF. The CDR3 region has the DNA TGTGCCAGCAGTCCGTGGGGTGATGGGGACTATGGCTACACCTTC.

The gene calls are TRBV5-6 and TRBJ2-5; D is perhaps TRBD1 (5 bases). Trimming left V 5 bases short and J 5 bases short, with 19 bases between. Germline assignment: CDR1 SGHDT and CDR2 YYEEEE. The length of the CDR3 is 15 residues. Here the CDR3 DNA reads TGTGCCAGCAGACCCCGGTCAGGGTACTCGGAGACCCAGTACTTC. Its translation is CASRPRSGYSETQYF.

This chain connects TRBV30 to TRBJ2-5, with TRBD2 matching over 9 bases. The CDR3 length is 15 residues. The V and J ends lost 0 bases and 5 bases, in that order; junction bases with no gene match: 7. CDR1 GTSNPN and CDR2 SVGIG come from the germline V gene (reference sequence). CDR3 in DNA: TGTGCCTGGAGTGTGGGTAGCGGGAGCGGGGAGACCCAGTACTTC. Translation: CAWSVGSGSGETQYF.

This clone occurred once. V and J are TRBV28 and TRBJ1-2; TRBD1 matches at 10 bases. The length of the CDR3 is 15 residues. CDR1 is MDHEN and CDR2 is SYDVKM in the germline V gene. J gave up 5 bases and V 9 bases, and 12 bases lay outside the gene matches. CDR3: CASLWRDRGGYGYTF. CDR3 nucleotide sequence: TGTGCCAGTTTATGGAGGGACAGGGGAGGGTATGGCTACACCTTC.

This clone showed up many times. The chain combines TRBV28 with TRBJ1-2, with D perhaps TRBD1 (5 bases). The V and J ends lost 4 bases and 8 bases respectively, with 17 bases between them. The CDR3 totals 14 residues. Per the germline V gene, CDR1 is MDHEN and CDR2 is SYDVKM. The CDR3 nucleotides are TGTGCCAGCAGTTACCCTCGGGGCTTATTGGGCTACACCTTC. It specifies CASSYPRGLLGYTF.

The chain has TRBV30 and TRBJ1-2; D may be TRBD1 (5 bases). The CDR3 has 11 residues. Trimming left V 3 bases short and J 6 bases short, with 8 bases between. The germline CDR1 and CDR2 sequences are GTSNPN and SVGIG (reference sequence). The CDR3 DNA follows: TGTGCCTGGAGCCTACAGGATGGCTACACCTTC. Translating gives CAWSLQDGYTF.

The gene calls are TRBV27 and TRBJ2-7; 7 bases line up with TRBD2. Germline V gives CDR1 MNHEY, CDR2 SMNVEV (reference sequence). The CDR3 sequence is 14 residues long. The V and J ends lost 5 bases and 4 bases, in that order; junction bases with no gene match: 8. CDR3 residues: CASSRPSGTYEQYF. CDR3 sequence (DNA): TGTGCCAGCAGTAGGCCCAGCGGGACTTACGAGCAGTACTTC.

This chain connects TRBV10-3 to TRBJ1-2; TRBD1 matches at 8 bases. With 6 bases clipped from V and 8 bases from J, the junction kept 11 bases outside the gene matches. This CDR3 is built from 14 residues. CDR1 is ENHRY, CDR2 SYGVKD, per germline. DNA of the CDR3: TGTGCCATCAGCCCCGGGACAGGATTACGCGGCTACACCTTC. Protein product: CAISPGTGLRGYTF.

This chain links TRBV5-1 with TRBJ2-7; possibly TRBD2 for D (6 bases). The CDR3 contains 15 residues. Trimming took 4 bases from V and 3 from J, leaving 17 bases between them. Germline V gives CDR1 SGHRS, CDR2 YFSETQ. The CDR3 region is CASSPSGEAGYEQYF. The CDR3, as DNA: TGCGCCAGCAGCCCGAGTGGGGAGGCTGGCTACGAGCAGTACTTC.

The chain has TRBV6-6 and TRBJ1-5; the D is unclear. CDR1 and CDR2 from the germline V gene are MNHNY and SVGAGI (reference sequence). The CDR3 covers 16 residues. Trimming cost V 6 bases and J 6 bases, with 21 bases left between them. The CDR3 reads CASSPTAARESQPQHF. CDR3 bases: TGTGCCAGCAGCCCCACCGCCGCTCGGGAATCTCAGCCCCAGCATTTT.

The chain couples TRBV9 to TRBJ2-4; no firm D call. CDR3 length: 13 residues. The germline CDR1 and CDR2 sequences are SGDLS and YYNGEE. V lost 0 bases, J lost 6 bases, and 7 bases lay in between. The DNA for the CDR3 is TGTGCCAGCAGCGTAGAGGAGACAAACATTCAGTACTTC. Translated, it gives CASSVEETNIQYF.

The sample holds one count of this clone. Other DNA sequences in the same sample also yield this CDR3. This sequence joins TRBV28 and TRBJ1-5, with a weak D call TRBD1 (5 bases). Germline CDR1 is MDHEN and CDR2 is SYDVKM. Trimming left V 2 bases short and J 4 bases short, with 6 bases between. This CDR3 region has 13 residues. CDR3 protein: CASSLPGNQPQHF. As DNA, the CDR3 is TGTGCCAGCAGTTTACCAGGGAATCAGCCCCAGCATTTT. Full variable domain (remainder filled in from reference TRBV28 and TRBJ1-5): DVKVTQSSRYLVKRTGEKVFLECVQDMDHENMFWYRQDPGLGLRLIYFSYDVKMKEKGDIPEGYSVSREKKERFSLILESASTNQTSMYLCASSLPGNQPQHFGDGTRLSIL.

This clone was seen only a few times. The chain joins TRBV28 to TRBJ1-6, with D unresolved. Looked up from germline, CDR1 is MDHEN and CDR2 is SYDVKM. This CDR3 contains 16 residues. The ends were cut back, 6 bases at V and 6 bases at J, with 18 bases in the middle. The CDR3 protein is CASRTTGLETNSPLHF. The DNA for the CDR3 is TGTGCCAGCAGGACTACGGGTTTGGAAACTAATTCACCCCTCCACTTT. The full variable domain, completed using reference TRBV28 and TRBJ1-6, is DVKVTQSSRYLVKRTGEKVFLECVQDMDHENMFWYRQDPGLGLRLIYFSYDVKMKEKGDIPEGYSVSREKKERFSLILESASTNQTSMYLCASRTTGLETNSPLHFGNGTRLTVT.

This clone was seen only once. J is TRBJ2-1 and V is TRBV28; TRBD2 aligns across 10 bases. CDR1 is MDHEN, CDR2 SYDVKM, per germline. Unmatched junction bases numbered 13, after V lost 5 bases and J lost 6 bases. The CDR3 extends over 17 amino acids. CDR3 DNA sequence: TGTGCCAGCAGTGCCTACAACGGAGTAGCGGGAGGCAATGAGCAGTTCTTC. This codes for CASSAYNGVAGGNEQFF.

The chain links TRBV28 to TRBJ1-3; D not resolved. Trimming shortened V by 6 bases and J by 1 base, and 10 bases separated the two germline ends. This CDR3 region has 14 residues. In germline, CDR1 is MDHEN, CDR2 SYDVKM. CDR3 region: CASRGPGSGNTIYF. The CDR3, as DNA: TGTGCCAGCAGGGGCCCAGGATCTGGAAACACCATATATTTT.

J is TRBJ2-6 and V is TRBV27; D remains unclear. Between the trimmed V and J ends, which lost 2 bases and 3 bases, there was a span of 8 bases. The CDR3 extends over 15 amino acids. Germline lookup yields CDR1 MNHEY and CDR2 SMNVEV (reference sequence). This CDR3 reads CASSLRLGGANVLTF. The CDR3 DNA is TGTGCCAGCAGTTTACGGTTAGGTGGGGCCAACGTCCTGACTTTC.